These T cell receptor beta chains were read from a single sample in a study of cytomegalovirus exposure and HLA in healthy donors. Clones were read by immunoSEQ multiplex PCR, and TCRdb kept only the in-frame ones, dropping some. This table has nearly 110,000 clones, 88% appearing once. Sample: PBMCs. Source of these receptors: a woman aged 18-30 years in good health and CMV-seropositive. Both conserved end residues are part of each CDR3. The D gene is left open where the match is weak. Size is stated for part of the rows, as once, few or many counts, or as a class when the clone is expanded.

TRBJ2-7	.	TRBV20-1	few	CSPRQGNEQYF	TGCAGTCCTAGGCAGGGCAACGAGCAGTACTTC
TRBJ2-1	TRBD2	TRBV25-1	once	CASRGTNNEQFF	TGTGCCAGCAGGGGGACTAACAATGAGCAGTTCTTC
TRBJ2-5	.	TRBV7-9	.	CASSPLSGGSSWETQYF	TGTGCCAGCAGCCCCCTGAGTGGGGGCTCATCATGGGAGACCCAGTACTTC
TRBJ1-1	.	TRBV6-1	.	CASTELTGNTEAFF	TGTGCCAGCACCGAGTTGACAGGGAACACTGAAGCTTTCTTT
TRBJ1-2	.	TRBV27	.	CASSTLQGYYGYTF	TGTGCCAGCAGTACCCTACAGGGCTACTATGGCTACACCTTC
TRBJ2-3	TRBD2	TRBV6-4	medium-sized	CASSESGESTDTQYF	TGTGCCAGCAGTGAAAGCGGGGAAAGCACAGATACGCAGTATTTT
TRBJ2-7	.	TRBV6-1	.	CASSVPPGDGGYEQYF	TGTGCCAGCAGTGTCCCCCCGGGGGACGGAGGCTACGAGCAGTACTTC
TRBJ1-4	.	TRBV10-2	.	CASSERGTNEKLFF	TGCGCCAGCAGTGAGAGGGGTACTAATGAAAAACTGTTTTTT
TRBJ2-3	TRBD2	TRBV10-3	.	CAISEAGGTDTQYF	TGTGCCATCAGTGAAGCGGGGGGGACAGATACGCAGTATTTT
TRBJ1-4	.	TRBV13	.	CASQQGPNEKLFF	TGTGCCAGTCAACAGGGCCCTAATGAAAAACTGTTTTTT
TRBJ1-1	.	TRBV27	.	CASSIQGGAEAFF	TGTGCCAGCAGCATACAGGGTGGAGCTGAAGCTTTCTTT
TRBJ2-5	.	TRBV5-4	.	CASSVTADRKETQYF	TGTGCCAGCAGCGTAACGGCGGACAGAAAAGAGACCCAGTACTTC
TRBJ1-1	.	TRBV28	.	CASSLFPPSNTEAFF	TGTGCCAGCAGTTTATTCCCCCCATCGAACACTGAAGCTTTCTTT
TRBJ1-1	.	TRBV11-2	.	CASSPQVTNTEAFF	TGTGCCAGCAGCCCGCAGGTGACGAACACTGAAGCTTTCTTT
TRBJ1-4	.	TRBV5-6	.	CASSPDGGYTNEKLFF	TGTGCCAGCAGCCCGGACGGGGGGTACACTAATGAAAAACTGTTTTTT
TRBJ2-1	.	TRBV15	.	CATSRERLGDGVYNEQFF	TGTGCCACCAGCAGAGAAAGGCTAGGCGACGGGGTATACAATGAGCAGTTCTTC
TRBJ2-3	TRBD2	TRBV19	.	CASSTPKRGGLIDTQYF	TGTGCCAGTAGTACCCCCAAGCGGGGGGGACTCATAGATACGCAGTATTTT
TRBJ2-7	.	TRBV5-6	.	CASSLIVRAYEQYF	TGTGCCAGCAGCTTGATAGTCAGGGCGTACGAGCAGTACTTC
TRBJ1-2	.	TRBV6-5	.	CASSYFPGYGYTF	TGTGCCAGCAGTTACTTTCCAGGGTATGGCTACACCTTC
TRBJ2-2	TRBD2	TRBV28	.	CASTAGSTGELFF	TGTGCCAGCACAGCGGGGAGCACCGGGGAGCTGTTTTTT
TRBJ2-5	TRBD1	TRBV10-2	.	CASRGTGVETQYF	TGCGCCAGCAGGGGGACAGGGGTTGAGACCCAGTACTTC
TRBJ2-3	TRBD1	TRBV11-3	.	CASRGQSADTQYF	TGTGCCAGCAGGGGACAGAGCGCAGATACGCAGTATTTT
TRBJ1-6	.	TRBV9	.	CASSVRQNNSPLHF	TGTGCCAGCAGCGTCCGACAGAATAATTCACCCCTCCACTTT
TRBJ1-3	.	TRBV4-3	.	CASSNQGRVPGNTIYF	TGCGCCAGCAGCAATCAGGGGAGGGTCCCTGGAAACACCATATATTTT
TRBJ1-2	TRBD1	TRBV16	few	CASSQGTGAGYTF	TGTGCCAGCAGCCAAGGGACAGGGGCTGGCTACACCTTC
TRBJ2-5	TRBD2	TRBV7-2	.	CASSSLVAGGPGETQYF	TGTGCCAGCAGCTCCCTGGTAGCGGGGGGGCCTGGGGAGACCCAGTACTTC